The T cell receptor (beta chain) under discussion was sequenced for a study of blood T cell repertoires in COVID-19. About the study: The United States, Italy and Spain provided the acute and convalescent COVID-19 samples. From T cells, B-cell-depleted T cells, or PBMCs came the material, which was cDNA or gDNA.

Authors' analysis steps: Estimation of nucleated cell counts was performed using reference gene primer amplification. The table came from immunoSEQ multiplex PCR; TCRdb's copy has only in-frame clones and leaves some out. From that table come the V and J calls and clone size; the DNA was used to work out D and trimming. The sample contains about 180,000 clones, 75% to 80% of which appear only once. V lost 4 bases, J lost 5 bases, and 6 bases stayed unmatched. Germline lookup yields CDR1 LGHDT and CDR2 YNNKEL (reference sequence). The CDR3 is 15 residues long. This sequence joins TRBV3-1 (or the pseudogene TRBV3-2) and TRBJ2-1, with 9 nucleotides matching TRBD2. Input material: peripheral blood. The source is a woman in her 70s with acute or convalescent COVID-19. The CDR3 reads CASSLSGRTHNEQFF. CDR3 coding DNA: TGTGCCAGCAGCCTAAGCGGGAGGACTCACAATGAGCAGTTCTTC.